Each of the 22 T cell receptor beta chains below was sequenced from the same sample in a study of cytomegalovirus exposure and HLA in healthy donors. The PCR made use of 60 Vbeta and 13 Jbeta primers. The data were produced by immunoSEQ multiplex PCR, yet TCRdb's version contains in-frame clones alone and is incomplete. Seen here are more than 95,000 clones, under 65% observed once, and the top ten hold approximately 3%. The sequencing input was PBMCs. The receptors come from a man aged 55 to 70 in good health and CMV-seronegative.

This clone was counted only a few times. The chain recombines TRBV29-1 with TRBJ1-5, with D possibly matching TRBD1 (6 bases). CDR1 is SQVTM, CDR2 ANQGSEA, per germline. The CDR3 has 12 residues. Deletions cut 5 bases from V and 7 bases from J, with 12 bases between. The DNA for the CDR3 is TGCAGCGTTACGACAGGAGGACAGCCCCAGCATTTT. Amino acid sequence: CSVTTGGQPQHF.

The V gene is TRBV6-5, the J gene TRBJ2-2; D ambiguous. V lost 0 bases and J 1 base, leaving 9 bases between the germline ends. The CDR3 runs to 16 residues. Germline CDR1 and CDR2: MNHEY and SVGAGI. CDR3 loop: CASSYSPTLNTGELFF. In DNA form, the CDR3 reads TGTGCCAGCAGTTACTCTCCTACTTTGAACACCGGGGAGCTGTTTTTT.

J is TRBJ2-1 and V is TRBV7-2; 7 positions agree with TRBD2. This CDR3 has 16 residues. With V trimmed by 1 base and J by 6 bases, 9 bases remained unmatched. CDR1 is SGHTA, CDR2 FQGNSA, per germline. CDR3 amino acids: CASSLGWTSSGNEQFF. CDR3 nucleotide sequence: TGTGCCAGCAGCTTAGGCTGGACTAGTTCTGGCAATGAGCAGTTCTTC.

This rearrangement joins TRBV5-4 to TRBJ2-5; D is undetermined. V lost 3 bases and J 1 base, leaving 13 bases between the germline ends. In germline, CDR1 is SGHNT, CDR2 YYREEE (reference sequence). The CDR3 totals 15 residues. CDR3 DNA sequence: TGTGCCAGCAGCTCGACTCTCTCGTCCCAAGAGACCCAGTACTTC. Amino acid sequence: CASSSTLSSQETQYF.

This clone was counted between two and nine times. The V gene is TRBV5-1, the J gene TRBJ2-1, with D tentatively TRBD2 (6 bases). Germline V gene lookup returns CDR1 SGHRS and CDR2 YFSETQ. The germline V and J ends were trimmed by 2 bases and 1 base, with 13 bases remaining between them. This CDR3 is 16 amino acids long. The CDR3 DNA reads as TGCGCCAGCAGCTTTCTTACGGGAGATTCCTACAATGAGCAGTTCTTC. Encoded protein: CASSFLTGDSYNEQFF.

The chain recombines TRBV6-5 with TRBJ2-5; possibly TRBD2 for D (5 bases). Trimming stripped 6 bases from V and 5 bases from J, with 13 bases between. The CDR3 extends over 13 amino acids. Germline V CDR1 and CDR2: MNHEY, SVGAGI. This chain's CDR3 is CASRASSHETQYF. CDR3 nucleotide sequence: TGTGCCAGCAGGGCTAGCTCCCATGAGACCCAGTACTTC.

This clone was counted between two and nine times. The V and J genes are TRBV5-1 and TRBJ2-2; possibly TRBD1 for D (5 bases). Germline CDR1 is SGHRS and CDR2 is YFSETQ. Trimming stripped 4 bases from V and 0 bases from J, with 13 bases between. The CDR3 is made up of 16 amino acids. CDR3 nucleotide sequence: TGCGCCAGCAGCCCGCTGACAGCTTCGAACACCGGGGAGCTGTTTTTT. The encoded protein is CASSPLTASNTGELFF.

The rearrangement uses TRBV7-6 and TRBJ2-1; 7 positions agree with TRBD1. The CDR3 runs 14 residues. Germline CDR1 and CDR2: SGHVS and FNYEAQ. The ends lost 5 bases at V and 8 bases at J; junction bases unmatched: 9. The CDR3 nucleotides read TGTGCCAGCAGCCACGACAGGGCCCAGGATGAGCAGTTCTTC. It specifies CASSHDRAQDEQFF.

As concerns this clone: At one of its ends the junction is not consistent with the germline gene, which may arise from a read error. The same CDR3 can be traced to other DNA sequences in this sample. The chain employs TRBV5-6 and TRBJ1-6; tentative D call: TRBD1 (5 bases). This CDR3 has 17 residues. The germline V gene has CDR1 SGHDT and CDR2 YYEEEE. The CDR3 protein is CASSSRGGSSYNSPLHF. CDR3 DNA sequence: TGCGCCAGCAGCTCCCGCGGGGGGAGCTCCTATAATTCACCCCTCCACTTT.

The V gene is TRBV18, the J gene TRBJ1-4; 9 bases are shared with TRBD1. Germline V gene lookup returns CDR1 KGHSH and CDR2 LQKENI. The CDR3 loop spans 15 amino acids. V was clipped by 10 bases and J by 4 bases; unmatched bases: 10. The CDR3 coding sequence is TGTGCCACCCAAGTGCCGGGACAGGGTAATGAAAAACTGTTTTTT. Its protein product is CATQVPGQGNEKLFF.

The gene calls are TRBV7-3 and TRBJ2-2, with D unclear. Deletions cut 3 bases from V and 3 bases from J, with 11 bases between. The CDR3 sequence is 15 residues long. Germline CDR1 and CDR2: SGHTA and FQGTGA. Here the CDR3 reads CASSFVGRDTGELFF. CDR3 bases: TGTGCCAGCAGCTTTGTTGGCCGGGACACCGGGGAGCTGTTTTTT.

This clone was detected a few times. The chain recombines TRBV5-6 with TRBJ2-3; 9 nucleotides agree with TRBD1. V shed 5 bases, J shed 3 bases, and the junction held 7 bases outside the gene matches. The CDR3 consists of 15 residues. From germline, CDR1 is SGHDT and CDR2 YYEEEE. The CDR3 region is CASSFRDRVTDTQYF. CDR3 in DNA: TGTGCCAGCAGTTTTCGGGACAGGGTTACAGATACGCAGTATTTT.

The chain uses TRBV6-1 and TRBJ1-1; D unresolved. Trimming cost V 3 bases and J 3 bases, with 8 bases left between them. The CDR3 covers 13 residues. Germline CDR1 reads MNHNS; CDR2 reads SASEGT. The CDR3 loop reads CASSDRSYTEAFF. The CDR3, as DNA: TGTGCCAGCAGTGACAGGTCTTACACTGAAGCTTTCTTT.

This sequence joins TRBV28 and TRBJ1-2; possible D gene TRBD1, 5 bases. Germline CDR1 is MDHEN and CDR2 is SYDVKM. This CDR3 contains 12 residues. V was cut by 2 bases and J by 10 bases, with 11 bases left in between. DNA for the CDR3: TGTGCCAGCAGTTTAGTGCAGGGAAACTACACCTTC. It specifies CASSLVQGNYTF.

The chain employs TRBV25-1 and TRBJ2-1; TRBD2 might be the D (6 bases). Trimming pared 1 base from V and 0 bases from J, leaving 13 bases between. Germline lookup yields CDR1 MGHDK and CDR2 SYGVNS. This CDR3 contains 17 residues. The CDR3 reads CASSESGEVSSYNEQFF. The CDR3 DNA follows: TGTGCCAGCAGTGAATCTGGGGAGGTAAGCTCCTACAATGAGCAGTTCTTC.

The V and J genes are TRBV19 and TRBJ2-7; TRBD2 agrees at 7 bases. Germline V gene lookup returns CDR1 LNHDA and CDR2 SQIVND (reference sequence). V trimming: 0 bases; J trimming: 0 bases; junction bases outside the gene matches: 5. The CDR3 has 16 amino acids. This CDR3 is CASSIDAGESSYEQYF. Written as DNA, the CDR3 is TGTGCCAGTAGTATAGACGCGGGGGAGAGCTCCTACGAGCAGTACTTC.

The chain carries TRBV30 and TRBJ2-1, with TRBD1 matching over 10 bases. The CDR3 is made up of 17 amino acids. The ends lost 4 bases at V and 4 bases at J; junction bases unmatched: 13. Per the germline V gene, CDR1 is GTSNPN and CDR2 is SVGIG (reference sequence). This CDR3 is CAWTQRTGGFLYNEQFF. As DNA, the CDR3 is TGTGCCTGGACGCAGAGGACAGGGGGGTTCCTATACAATGAGCAGTTCTTC. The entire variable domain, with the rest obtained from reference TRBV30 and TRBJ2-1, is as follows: SQTIHQWPATLVQPVGSPLSLECTVEGTSNPNLYWYRQAAGRGLQLLFYSVGIGQISSEVPQNLSASRPQDRQFILSSKKLLLSDSGFYLCAWTQRTGGFLYNEQFFGPGTRLTVL.

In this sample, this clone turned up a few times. The chain's CDR3 is CASSGSGGAPYGYTF. Written as DNA, the CDR3 is TGTGCCAGCAGTGGTTCAGGGGGCGCTCCCTATGGCTACACCTTC. This rearrangement joins TRBV6-1 to TRBJ1-2, with 8 bases aligning to TRBD1. Trimming removed 4 bases from V and 4 bases from J; junction bases left unmatched: 8. The CDR3 is 15 amino acids. Germline assignment: CDR1 MNHNS and CDR2 SASEGT.

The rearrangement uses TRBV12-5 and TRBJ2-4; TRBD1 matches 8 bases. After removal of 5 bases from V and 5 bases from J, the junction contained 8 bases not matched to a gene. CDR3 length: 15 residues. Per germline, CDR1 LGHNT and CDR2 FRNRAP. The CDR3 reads CASGTGQGGENIQYF. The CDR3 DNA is TGTGCTAGTGGTACCGGACAGGGCGGTGAAAACATTCAGTACTTC. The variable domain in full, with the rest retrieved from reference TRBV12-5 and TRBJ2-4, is DARVTQTPRHKVTEMGQEVTMRCQPILGHNTVFWYRQTMMQGLELLAYFRNRAPLDDSGMPKDRFSAEMPDATLATLKIQPSEPRDSAVYFCASGTGQGGENIQYFGAGTRLSVL.

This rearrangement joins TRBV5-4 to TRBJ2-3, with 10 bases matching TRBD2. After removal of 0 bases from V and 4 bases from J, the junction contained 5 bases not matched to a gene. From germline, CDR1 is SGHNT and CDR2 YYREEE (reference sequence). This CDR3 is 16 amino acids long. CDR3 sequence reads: CASSLELAGIADTQYF. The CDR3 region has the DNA TGTGCCAGCAGCTTGGAACTAGCGGGAATCGCAGATACGCAGTATTTT.

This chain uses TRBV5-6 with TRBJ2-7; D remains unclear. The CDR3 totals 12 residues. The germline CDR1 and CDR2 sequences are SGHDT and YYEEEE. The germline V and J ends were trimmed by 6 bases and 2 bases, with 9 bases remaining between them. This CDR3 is CASTANTYEQYF. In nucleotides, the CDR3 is TGTGCCAGCACCGCTAATACCTACGAGCAGTACTTC.

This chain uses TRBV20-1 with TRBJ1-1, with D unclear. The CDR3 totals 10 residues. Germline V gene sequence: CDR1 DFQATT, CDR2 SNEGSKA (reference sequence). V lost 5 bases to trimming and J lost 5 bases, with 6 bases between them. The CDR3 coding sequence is TGCAGTGCTCGGTGGACTGAAGCTTTCTTT. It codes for CSARWTEAFF.